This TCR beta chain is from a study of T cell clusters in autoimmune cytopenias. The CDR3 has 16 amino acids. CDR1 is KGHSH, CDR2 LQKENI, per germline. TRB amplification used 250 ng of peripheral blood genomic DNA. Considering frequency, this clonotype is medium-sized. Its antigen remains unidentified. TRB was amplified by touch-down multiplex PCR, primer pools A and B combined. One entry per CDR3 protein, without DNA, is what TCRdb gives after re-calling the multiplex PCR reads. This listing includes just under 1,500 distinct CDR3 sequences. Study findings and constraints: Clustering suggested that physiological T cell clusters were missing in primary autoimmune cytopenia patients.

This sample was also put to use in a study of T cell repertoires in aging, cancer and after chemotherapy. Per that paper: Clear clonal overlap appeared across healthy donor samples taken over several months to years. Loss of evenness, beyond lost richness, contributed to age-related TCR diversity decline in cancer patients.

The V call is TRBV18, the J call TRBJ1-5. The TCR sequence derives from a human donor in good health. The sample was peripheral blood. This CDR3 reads CASSPSTVVSNQPQHF.